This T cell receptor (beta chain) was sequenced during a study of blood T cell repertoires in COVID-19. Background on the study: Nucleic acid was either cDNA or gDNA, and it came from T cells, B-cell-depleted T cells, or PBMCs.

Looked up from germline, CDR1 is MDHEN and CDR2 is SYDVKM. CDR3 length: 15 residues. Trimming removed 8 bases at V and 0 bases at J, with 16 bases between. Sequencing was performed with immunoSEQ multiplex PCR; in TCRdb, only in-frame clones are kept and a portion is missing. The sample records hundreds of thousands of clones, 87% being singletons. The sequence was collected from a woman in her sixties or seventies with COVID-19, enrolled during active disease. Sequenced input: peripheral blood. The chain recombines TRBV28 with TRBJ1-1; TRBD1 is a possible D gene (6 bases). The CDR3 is CASLPPGHLNTEAFF. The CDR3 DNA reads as TGTGCCAGCCTTCCGCCGGGACACCTGAACACTGAAGCTTTCTTT.